Listed here is a single T cell receptor beta chain. This sample stems from a study of blood T cell repertoires in COVID-19. Authors' analysis steps: Researchers report that nucleated cell counts were estimated from reference gene primer amplification. TCRdb keeps only in-frame clones here, not all; method: immunoSEQ multiplex PCR. V, J and clone size were drawn from that table, and D and trimming were deduced from the DNA. The table has over 200,000 clones, around 84% seen once. V dropped 0 bases and J dropped 5 bases, with 13 bases sitting between them. CDR3 length equals 15 residues. Germline V gene lookup returns CDR1 MNHEY and CDR2 SVGAGI.

V usage is TRBV6-5 and J usage is TRBJ2-5; D remains ambiguous. The sequenced sample was peripheral blood. The TCR was taken from an elderly man with acute or convalescent COVID-19. The CDR3 DNA sequence: TGTGCCAGCAGTTACTCGGGCCCCCCTCGGGAGACCCAGTACTTC. This sequence encodes CASSYSGPPRETQYF.